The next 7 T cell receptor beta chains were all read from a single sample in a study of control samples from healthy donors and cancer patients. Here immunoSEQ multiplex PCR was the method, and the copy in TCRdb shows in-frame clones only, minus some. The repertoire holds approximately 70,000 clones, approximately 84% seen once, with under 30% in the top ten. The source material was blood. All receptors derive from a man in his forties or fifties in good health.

The chain's CDR3 is CASRRQGEAGANVLTF. CDR3 nucleotides: TGTGCCAGTAGGCGGCAGGGGGAAGCTGGGGCCAACGTCCTGACTTTC. The chain recombines TRBV19 with TRBJ2-6, with TRBD1 identical over 7 bases. The V and J ends lost 6 bases and 2 bases, in that order; junction bases with no gene match: 7. The CDR3 length is 16 residues. The germline V gene has CDR1 LNHDA and CDR2 SQIVND (reference sequence). Filled out from reference TRBV19 and TRBJ2-6, the complete variable domain reads DGGITQSPKYLFRKEGQNVTLSCEQNLNHDAMYWYRQDPGQGLRLIYYSQIVNDFQKGDIAEGYSVSREKKESFPLTVTSAQKNPTAFYLCASRRQGEAGANVLTFGAGSRLTVL.

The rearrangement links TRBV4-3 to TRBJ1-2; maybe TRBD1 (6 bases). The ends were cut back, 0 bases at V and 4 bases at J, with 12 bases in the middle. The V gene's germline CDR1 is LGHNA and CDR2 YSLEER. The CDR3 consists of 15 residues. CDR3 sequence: CASSQDRGATYGYTF. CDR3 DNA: TGCGCCAGCAGCCAAGATCGGGGGGCGACCTATGGCTACACCTTC.

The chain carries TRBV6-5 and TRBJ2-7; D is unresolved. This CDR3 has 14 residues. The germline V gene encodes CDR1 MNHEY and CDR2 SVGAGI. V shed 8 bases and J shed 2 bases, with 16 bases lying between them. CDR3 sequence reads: CASQTNYQTYEQYF. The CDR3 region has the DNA TGTGCCAGCCAAACTAACTACCAAACCTACGAGCAGTACTTC.

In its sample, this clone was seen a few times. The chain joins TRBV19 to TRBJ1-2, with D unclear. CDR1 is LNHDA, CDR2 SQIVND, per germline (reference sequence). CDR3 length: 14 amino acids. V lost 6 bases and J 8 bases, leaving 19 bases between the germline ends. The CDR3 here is CASSLGPYAGGYTF. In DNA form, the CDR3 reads TGTGCCAGTAGCCTCGGCCCTTATGCAGGCGGCTACACCTTC.

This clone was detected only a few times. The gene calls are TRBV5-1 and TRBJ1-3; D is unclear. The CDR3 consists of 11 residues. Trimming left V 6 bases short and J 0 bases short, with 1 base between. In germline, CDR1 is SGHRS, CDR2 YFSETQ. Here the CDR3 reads CASTSGNTIYF. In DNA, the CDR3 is TGCGCCAGCACCTCTGGAAACACCATATATTTT. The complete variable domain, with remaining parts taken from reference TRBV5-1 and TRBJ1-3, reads KAGVTQTPRYLIKTRGQQVTLSCSPISGHRSVSWYQQTPGQGLQFLFEYFSETQRNKGNFPGRFSGRQFSNSRSEMNVSTLELGDSALYLCASTSGNTIYFGEGSWLTVV.

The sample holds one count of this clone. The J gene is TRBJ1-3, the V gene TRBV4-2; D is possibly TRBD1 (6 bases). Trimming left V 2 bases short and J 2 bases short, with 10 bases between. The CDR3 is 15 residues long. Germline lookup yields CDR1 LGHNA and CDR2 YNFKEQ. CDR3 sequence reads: CASSQTQGTGNTIYF. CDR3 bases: TGTGCCAGCAGCCAAACGCAGGGGACTGGAAACACCATATATTTT.

The CDR3 region is CASSYSRSAGGSDEQFF. The CDR3 nucleotides are TGTGCCAGCAGTTACTCGCGCAGTGCGGGAGGGAGCGATGAGCAGTTCTTC. The rearrangement joins TRBV6-2 or TRBV6-3 to TRBJ2-1; 9 nucleotides match TRBD2. CDR3 length: 17 amino acids. Germline assignment: CDR1 MNHEY and CDR2 SVGEGT. J gave up 8 bases and V 0 bases, and 11 bases lay outside the gene matches.